This T cell receptor (beta chain) is from a study of cytomegalovirus exposure and HLA in healthy donors. The wider study: Across some 400 genotyped donors, approximately 80% landed in the Caucasian-associated ancestry cluster.

Researchers ran the PCR with 60 Vbeta and 13 Jbeta primers. Clones were read by immunoSEQ multiplex PCR, and TCRdb kept only the in-frame ones, dropping some. Here the sample table reports about 130,000 clones. Findings and caveats of the study: Reported findings show TCR beta sequences accurately forecast HLA-A and HLA-B alleles in most subjects. Reports indicated that the classifier achieved high specificity and sensitivity in diagnosing cytomegalovirus status.

Trimming at V came to 0 bases and at J to 4 bases, leaving 6 bases not matched to a gene. Germline CDR1 is SGHDT and CDR2 is YYEEEE. The CDR3 totals 17 residues. On this clone itself: No antigen is known for it.

V usage is TRBV5-6 and J usage is TRBJ2-1; TRBD2 aligns across 11 bases. Sample: PBMCs. This receptor was obtained from a woman in her 40s in good health and CMV-seropositive. CDR3 sequence (DNA): TGTGCCAGCAGCTTGGAGAGGACTAGCGGGCTTTACAATGAGCAGTTCTTC. Amino acids: CASSLERTSGLYNEQFF.